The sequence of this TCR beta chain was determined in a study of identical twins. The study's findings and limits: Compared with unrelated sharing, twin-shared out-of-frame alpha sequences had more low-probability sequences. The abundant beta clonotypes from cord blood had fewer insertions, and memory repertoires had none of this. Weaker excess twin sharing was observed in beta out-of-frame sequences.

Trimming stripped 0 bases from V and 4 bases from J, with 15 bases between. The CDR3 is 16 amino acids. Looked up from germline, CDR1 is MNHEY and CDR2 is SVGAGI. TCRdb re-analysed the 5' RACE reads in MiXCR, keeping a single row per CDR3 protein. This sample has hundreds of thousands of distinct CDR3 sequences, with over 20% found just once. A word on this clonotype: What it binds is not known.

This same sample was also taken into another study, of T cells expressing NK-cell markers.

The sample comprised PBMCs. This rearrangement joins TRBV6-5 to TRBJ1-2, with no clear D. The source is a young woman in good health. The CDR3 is CASSYSSASASYGYTF. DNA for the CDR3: TGTGCCAGCAGTTACTCTAGTGCGTCGGCCTCCTATGGCTACACCTTC.